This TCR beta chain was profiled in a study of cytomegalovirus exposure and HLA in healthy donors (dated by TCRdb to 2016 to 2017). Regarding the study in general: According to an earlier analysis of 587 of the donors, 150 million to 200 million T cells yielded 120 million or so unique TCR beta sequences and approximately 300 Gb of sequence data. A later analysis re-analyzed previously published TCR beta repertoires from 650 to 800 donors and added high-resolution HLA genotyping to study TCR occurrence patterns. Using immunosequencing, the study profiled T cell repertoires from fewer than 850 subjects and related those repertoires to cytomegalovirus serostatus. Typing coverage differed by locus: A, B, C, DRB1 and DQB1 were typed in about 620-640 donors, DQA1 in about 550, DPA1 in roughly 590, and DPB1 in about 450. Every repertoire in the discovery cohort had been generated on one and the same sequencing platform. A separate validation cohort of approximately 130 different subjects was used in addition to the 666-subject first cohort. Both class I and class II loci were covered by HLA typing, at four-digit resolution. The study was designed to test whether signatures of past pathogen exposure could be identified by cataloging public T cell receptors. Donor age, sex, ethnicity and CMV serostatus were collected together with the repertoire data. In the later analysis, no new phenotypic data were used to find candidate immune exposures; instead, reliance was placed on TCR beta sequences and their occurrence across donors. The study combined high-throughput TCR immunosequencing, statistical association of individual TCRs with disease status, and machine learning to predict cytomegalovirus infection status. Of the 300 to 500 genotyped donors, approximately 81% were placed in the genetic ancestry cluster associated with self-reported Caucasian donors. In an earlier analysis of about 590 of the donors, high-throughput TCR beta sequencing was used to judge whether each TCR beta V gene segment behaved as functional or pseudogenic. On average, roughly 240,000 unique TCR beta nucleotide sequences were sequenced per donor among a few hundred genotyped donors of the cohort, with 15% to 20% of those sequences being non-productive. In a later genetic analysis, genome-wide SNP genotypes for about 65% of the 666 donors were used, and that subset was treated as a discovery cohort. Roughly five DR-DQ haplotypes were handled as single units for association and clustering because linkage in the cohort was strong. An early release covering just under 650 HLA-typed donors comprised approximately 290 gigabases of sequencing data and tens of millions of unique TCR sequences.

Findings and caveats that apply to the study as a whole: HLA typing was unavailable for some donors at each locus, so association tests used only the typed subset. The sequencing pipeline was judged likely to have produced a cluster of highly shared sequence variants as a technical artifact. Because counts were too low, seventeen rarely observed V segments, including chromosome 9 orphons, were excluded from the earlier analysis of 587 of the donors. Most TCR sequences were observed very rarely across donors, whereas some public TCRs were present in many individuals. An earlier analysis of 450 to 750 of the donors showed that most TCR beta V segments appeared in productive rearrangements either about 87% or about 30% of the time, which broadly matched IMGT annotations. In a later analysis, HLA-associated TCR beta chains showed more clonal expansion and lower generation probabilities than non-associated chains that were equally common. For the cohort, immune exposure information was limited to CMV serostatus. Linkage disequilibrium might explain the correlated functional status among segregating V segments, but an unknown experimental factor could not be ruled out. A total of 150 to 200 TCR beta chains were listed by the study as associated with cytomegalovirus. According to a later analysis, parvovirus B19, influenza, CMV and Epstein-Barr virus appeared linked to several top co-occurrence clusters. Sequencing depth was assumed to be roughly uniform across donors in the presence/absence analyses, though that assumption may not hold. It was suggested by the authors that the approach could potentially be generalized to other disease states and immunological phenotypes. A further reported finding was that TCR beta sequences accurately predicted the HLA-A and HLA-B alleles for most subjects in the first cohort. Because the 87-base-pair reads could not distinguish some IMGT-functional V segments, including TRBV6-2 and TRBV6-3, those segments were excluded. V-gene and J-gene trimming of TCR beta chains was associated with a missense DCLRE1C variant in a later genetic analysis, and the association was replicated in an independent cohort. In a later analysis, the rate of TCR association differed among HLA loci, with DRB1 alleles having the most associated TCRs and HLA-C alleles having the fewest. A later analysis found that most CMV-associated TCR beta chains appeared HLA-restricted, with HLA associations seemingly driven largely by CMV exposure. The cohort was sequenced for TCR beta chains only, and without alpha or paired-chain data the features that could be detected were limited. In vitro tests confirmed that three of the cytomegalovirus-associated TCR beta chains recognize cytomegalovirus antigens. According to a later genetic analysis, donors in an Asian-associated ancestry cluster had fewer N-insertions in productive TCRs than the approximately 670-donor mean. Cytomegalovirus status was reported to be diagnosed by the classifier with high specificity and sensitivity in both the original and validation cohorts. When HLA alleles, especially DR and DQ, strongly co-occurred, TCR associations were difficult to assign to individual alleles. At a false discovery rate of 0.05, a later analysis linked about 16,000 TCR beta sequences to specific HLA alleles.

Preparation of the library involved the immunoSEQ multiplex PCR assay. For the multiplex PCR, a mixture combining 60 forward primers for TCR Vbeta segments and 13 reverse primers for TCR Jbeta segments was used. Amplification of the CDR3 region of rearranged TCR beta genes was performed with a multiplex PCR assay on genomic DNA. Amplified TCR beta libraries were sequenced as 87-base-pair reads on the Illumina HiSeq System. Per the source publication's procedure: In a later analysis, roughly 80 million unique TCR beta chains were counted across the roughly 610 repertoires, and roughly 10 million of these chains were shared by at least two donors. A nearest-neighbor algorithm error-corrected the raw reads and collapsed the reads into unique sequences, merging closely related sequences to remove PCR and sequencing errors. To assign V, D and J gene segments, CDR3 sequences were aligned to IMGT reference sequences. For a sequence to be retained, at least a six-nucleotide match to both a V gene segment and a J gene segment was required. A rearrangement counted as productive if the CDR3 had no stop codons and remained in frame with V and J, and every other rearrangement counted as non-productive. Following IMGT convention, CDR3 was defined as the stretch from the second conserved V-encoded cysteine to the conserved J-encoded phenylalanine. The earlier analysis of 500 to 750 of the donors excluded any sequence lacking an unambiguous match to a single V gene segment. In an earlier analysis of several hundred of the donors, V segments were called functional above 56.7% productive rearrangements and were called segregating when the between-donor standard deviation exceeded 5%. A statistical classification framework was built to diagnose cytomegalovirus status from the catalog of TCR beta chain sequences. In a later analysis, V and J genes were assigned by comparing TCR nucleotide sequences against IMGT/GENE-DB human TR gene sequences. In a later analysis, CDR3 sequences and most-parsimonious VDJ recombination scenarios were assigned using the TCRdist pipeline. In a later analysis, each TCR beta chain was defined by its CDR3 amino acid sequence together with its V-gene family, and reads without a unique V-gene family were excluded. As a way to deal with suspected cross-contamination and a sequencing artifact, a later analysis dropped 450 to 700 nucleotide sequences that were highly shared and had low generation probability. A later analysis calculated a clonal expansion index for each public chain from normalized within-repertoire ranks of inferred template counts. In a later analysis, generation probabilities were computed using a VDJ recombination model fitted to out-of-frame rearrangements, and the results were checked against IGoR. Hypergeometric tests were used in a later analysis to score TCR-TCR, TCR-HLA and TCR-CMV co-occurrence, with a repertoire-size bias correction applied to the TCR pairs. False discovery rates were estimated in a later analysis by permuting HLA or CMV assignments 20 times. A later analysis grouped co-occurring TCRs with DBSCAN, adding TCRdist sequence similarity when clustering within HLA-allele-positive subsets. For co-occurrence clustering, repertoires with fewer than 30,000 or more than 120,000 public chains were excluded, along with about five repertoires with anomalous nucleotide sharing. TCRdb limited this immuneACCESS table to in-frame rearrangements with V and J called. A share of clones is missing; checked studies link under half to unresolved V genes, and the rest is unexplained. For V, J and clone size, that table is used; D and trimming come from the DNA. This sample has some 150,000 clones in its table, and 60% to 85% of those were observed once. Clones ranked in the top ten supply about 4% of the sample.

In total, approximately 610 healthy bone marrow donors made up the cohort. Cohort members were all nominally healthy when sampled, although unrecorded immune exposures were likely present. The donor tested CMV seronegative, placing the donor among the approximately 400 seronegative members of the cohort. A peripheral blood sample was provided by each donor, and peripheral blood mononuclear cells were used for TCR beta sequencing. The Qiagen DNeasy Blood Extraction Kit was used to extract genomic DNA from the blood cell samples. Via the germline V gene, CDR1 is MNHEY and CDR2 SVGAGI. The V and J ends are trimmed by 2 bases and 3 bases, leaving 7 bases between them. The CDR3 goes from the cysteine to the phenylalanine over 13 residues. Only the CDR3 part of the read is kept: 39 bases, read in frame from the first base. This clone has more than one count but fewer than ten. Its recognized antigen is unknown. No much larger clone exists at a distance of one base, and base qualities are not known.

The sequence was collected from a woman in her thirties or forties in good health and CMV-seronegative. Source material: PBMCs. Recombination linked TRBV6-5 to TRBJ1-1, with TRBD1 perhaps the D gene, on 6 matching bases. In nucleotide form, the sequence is TGTGCCAGCAGTTACAACAGGGACACTGAAGCTTTCTTT. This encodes CASSYNRDTEAFF.